The 4 T cell receptor beta chains below all came from one sample that was sequenced in a study of T cells expressing NK-cell markers. TCRdb re-analyzed the 5' RACE reads; it lists each CDR3 protein once, without DNA. The sample is made up of about 380,000 distinct CDR3 sequences, and the top ten hold 5.2% of it. The sample consisted of blood T cells: a sorted CD56 or NKG2C T cell subset, CD4+ or CD8+ T cells, or bulk PBMC T cells (not recorded which). The receptors were sampled from a man aged 18 to 70 in good health.

This chain links TRBV6-1 with TRBJ2-2; TCRdb picks TRBD1, but there is no DNA to check that call. Germline assignment: CDR1 MNHNS and CDR2 SASEGT. There are 14 residues in the CDR3. The CDR3 loop is CASRRGGRNGELFF.

This rearrangement joins TRBV24-1 to TRBJ1-2; TCRdb outputs TRBD1, but without DNA this stays unchecked. The CDR3 is 15 amino acids. Germline V gives CDR1 KGHDR, CDR2 SFDVKD. CDR3 protein: CATSEGGTGEYGYTF.

J is TRBJ2-2 and V is TRBV7-9; no DNA is available, so the TRBD1 call from TCRdb remains unchecked. This CDR3 comprises 16 residues. Germline V lookup: CDR1 SEHNR, CDR2 FQNEAQ (reference sequence). CDR3 residues: CASSPKVGQGTGELFF.

This sequence joins TRBV6-5 and TRBJ2-4. Germline V gives CDR1 MNHEY, CDR2 SVGAGI. This CDR3 contains 17 residues. The CDR3 reads CASSYLVAGLAKNIQYF.